The 6 T cell receptor beta chains in this list originate from one sample, sequenced in a study of blood T cell repertoires in COVID-19. This table comes from immunoSEQ multiplex PCR, and its TCRdb copy is limited to in-frame clones, with some not included. Here the sample spans around 400,000 clones, 70% to 90% being singletons. The sequenced material came from peripheral blood. All receptors derive from a man in his forties or fifties with acute or convalescent COVID-19.

This clone appeared a few times. The chain recombines TRBV7-3 with TRBJ1-2, with D perhaps matching TRBD1 (6 bases). CDR1 and CDR2 (germline): SGHTA, FQGTGA. This CDR3 is built from 15 residues. V was clipped by 5 bases and J by 2 bases, with 15 bases between them. This CDR3 is CASSLAAGANYGYTF. In DNA form, the CDR3 reads TGTGCCAGCAGCCTTGCGGCAGGGGCGAACTATGGCTACACCTTC. The entire variable domain, with the rest obtained from reference TRBV7-3 and TRBJ1-2, is as follows: GAGVSQTPSNKVTEKGKYVELRCDPISGHTALYWYRQSLGQGPEFLIYFQGTGAADDSGLPNDRFFAVRPEGSVSTLKIQRTERGDSAVYLCASSLAAGANYGYTFGSGTRLTVV.

The chain uses TRBV19 and TRBJ1-6, with D possibly matching TRBD1 (6 bases). Germline CDR1 LNHDA, CDR2 SQIVND (reference sequence). CDR3 length: 16 residues. Trimming cost V 3 bases and J 7 bases, with 16 bases left between them. CDR3 DNA sequence: TGTGCCAGTAGTATCACGCCGACAGGCGTAAATTCACCCCTCCACTTT. It codes for CASSITPTGVNSPLHF.

This chain uses TRBV19 with TRBJ2-4; tentative D call: TRBD2 (6 bases). Germline V gene data show CDR1 as LNHDA and CDR2 as SQIVND (reference sequence). The CDR3 extends over 13 amino acids. Trimming took off 9 bases at V and 0 bases at J, with 9 bases between the two ends. The DNA of the CDR3 is TGTGCCAGCCAGGGACTAGCCAAAAACATTCAGTACTTC. Protein sequence: CASQGLAKNIQYF.

The gene calls are TRBV14 and TRBJ2-3; TRBD2 agrees at 9 bases. The CDR3 has 14 amino acids. Germline V lookup: CDR1 SGHDN, CDR2 FVKESK. V shed 8 bases, J shed 4 bases, and the junction held 7 bases outside the gene matches. This chain's CDR3 is CASQRGLASDTQYF. CDR3 nucleotides: TGTGCCAGCCAGCGGGGACTAGCATCAGATACGCAGTATTTT.

This rearrangement joins TRBV27 to TRBJ2-7, with D possibly TRBD2 on 7 matching bases. Trimming cost V 7 bases and J 6 bases, with 13 bases left between them. This CDR3 is built from 12 residues. Germline V gene data show CDR1 as MNHEY and CDR2 as SMNVEV (reference sequence). The CDR3 nucleotides are TGTGCCAGCACCGGGGGGCGCGGCGAGCAGTACTTC. Its protein is CASTGGRGEQYF.

This chain joins TRBV4-1 and TRBJ1-1, with 7 bases that match TRBD1. The CDR3 totals 15 residues. J lost 0 bases, V lost 4 bases, and 5 bases had no gene match. CDR1 and CDR2 from the germline V gene are MGHRA and YSYEKL. The CDR3, as DNA: TGCGCCAGCAGCCTTAGACAGGGAATGAACACTGAAGCTTTCTTT. Translated: CASSLRQGMNTEAFF.